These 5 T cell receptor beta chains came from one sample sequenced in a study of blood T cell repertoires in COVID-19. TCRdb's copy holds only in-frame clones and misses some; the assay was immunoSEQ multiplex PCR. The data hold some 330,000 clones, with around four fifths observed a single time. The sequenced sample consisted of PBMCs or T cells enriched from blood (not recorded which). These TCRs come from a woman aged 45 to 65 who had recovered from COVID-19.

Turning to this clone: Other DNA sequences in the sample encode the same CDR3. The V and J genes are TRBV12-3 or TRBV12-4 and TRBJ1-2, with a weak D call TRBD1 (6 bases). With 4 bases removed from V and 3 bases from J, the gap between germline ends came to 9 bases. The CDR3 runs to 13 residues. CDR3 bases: TGTGCCAGCAGTTCCCCAGGGGACTATGGCTACACCTTC. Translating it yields CASSSPGDYGYTF.

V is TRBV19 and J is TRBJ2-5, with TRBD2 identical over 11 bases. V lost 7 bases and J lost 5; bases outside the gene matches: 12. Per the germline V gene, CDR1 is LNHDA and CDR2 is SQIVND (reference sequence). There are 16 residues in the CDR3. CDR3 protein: CASTSSGGVGSETQYF. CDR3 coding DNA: TGTGCCAGTACCAGTAGCGGGGGGGTAGGATCGGAGACCCAGTACTTC.

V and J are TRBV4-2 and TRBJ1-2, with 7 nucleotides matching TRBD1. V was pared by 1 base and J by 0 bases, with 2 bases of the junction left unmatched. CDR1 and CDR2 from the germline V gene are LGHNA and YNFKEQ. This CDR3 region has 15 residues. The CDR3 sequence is CASSQVGGTNYGYTF. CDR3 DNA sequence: TGTGCCAGCAGCCAAGTAGGGGGCACTAACTATGGCTACACCTTC.

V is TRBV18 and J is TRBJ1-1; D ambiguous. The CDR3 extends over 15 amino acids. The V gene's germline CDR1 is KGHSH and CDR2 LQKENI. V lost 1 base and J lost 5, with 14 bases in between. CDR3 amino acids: CASSPRSGERTEAFF. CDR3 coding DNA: TGTGCCAGCTCACCACGTTCCGGGGAGAGGACTGAAGCTTTCTTT.

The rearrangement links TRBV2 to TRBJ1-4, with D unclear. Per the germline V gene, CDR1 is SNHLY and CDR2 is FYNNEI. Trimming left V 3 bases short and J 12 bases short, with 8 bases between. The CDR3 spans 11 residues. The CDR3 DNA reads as TGTGCCAGCAGTGAGGTCCGGGAACTGTTTTTT. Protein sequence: CASSEVRELFF.